The 29 T cell receptor beta chains given below trace back to one sample, sequenced in a study of cytomegalovirus exposure and HLA in healthy donors. The PCR had 60 Vbeta and 13 Jbeta primers. Clones were read by immunoSEQ multiplex PCR, and TCRdb kept only the in-frame ones, dropping some. The table records tens of thousands of clones, approximately 81% of them present only once. Specimen: PBMCs. These receptors originate from a girl aged 2-10 years in good health and CMV-seropositive.

The rearrangement uses TRBV28 and TRBJ1-1; a possible D gene is TRBD1 (5 bases). The germline V and J ends were trimmed by 7 bases and 4 bases, with 10 bases remaining between them. The CDR3 is 12 amino acids. Per the germline V gene, CDR1 is MDHEN and CDR2 is SYDVKM. CDR3 nucleotides: TGTGCCAGCACCCTGGGGGGCACTGAAGCTTTCTTT. Translating it yields CASTLGGTEAFF.

The chain recombines TRBV6-1 with TRBJ2-3; D is undetermined. This CDR3 is built from 15 residues. Trimming cost V 6 bases and J 0 bases, with 13 bases left between them. Germline V CDR1 and CDR2: MNHNS, SASEGT. The DNA for the CDR3 is TGTGCCAGCAGCTTTAGCAGCTCTAGCACAGATACGCAGTATTTT. As protein: CASSFSSSSTDTQYF.

V and J are TRBV5-1 and TRBJ2-1, with 10 bases matching TRBD1. J was trimmed by 6 bases and V by 4 bases; bases with no gene match: 4. This CDR3 comprises 14 residues. Germline loops: CDR1 SGHRS, CDR2 YFSETQ. Here the CDR3 DNA reads TGCGCCAGCAGCGGAAGGACAGGGGGCAATGAGCAGTTCTTC. Translated: CASSGRTGGNEQFF.

This sequence joins TRBV6-1 and TRBJ1-5; D remains unclear. The CDR3 is 13 amino acids. Trimming left V 7 bases short and J 1 base short, with 8 bases between. In germline, CDR1 is MNHNS, CDR2 SASEGT. The CDR3 DNA follows: TGTGCCAGCAAGTTTGGCAGCAATCAGCCCCAGCATTTT. This codes for CASKFGSNQPQHF.

Notes on this clone: A read error may produce the germline difference seen at one junction end. The genes are TRBV5-5 and TRBJ2-1; maybe TRBD1 (6 bases). This CDR3 has 12 amino acids. The germline CDR1 and CDR2 sequences are SGHKS and YYEKEE (reference sequence). The DNA for the CDR3 is TGTGCCAGCAGAATGTTAAAGGGGGTCCCGCTCTTC. Translating it yields CASRMLKGVPLF.

This sequence joins TRBV30 and TRBJ2-3, with a weak D call TRBD2 (5 bases). CDR3 length: 14 amino acids. V dropped 0 bases and J dropped 3 bases, with 10 bases sitting between them. Germline V lookup: CDR1 GTSNPN, CDR2 SVGIG (reference sequence). The CDR3 sequence: CAWSVLAGTDTQYF. DNA of the CDR3: TGTGCCTGGAGTGTACTGGCGGGTACAGATACGCAGTATTTT.

V and J are TRBV4-1 and TRBJ2-3; D is perhaps TRBD1 (5 bases). The CDR3 has 16 residues. Trimming stripped 1 base from V and 1 base from J, with 12 bases between. CDR1 and CDR2 from the germline V gene are MGHRA and YSYEKL. The CDR3 here is CASSQATGFRTDTQYF. The CDR3 DNA follows: TGCGCCAGCAGCCAAGCCACAGGTTTCCGCACAGATACGCAGTATTTT.

CDR3 region: CASSIRSGVVQETQYF. CDR3 sequence (DNA): TGTGCCAGTAGTATTCGGAGCGGCGTGGTTCAAGAGACCCAGTACTTC. The J gene is TRBJ2-5, the V gene TRBV19; the D gene is possibly TRBD2 (5 bases). Germline-derived CDR1 and CDR2 are LNHDA and SQIVND (reference sequence). The CDR3 is made up of 16 amino acids. Between the trimmed V and J ends, which lost 3 bases and 2 bases, there was a span of 16 bases.

The gene calls are TRBV7-9 and TRBJ1-4, with D possibly TRBD1 on 6 matching bases. The germline gives CDR1 SEHNR, CDR2 FQNEAQ (reference sequence). V was shortened by 5 bases and J by 8 bases, with 15 bases between the two germline ends. The CDR3 spans 14 residues. CDR3 loop: CASSRTDWGEKLFF. The CDR3 region has the DNA TGTGCCAGCAGCCGGACAGACTGGGGGGAAAAACTGTTTTTT.

The genes are TRBV19 and TRBJ2-5, with 9 bases aligning to TRBD2. The ends lost 7 bases at V and 4 bases at J; junction bases unmatched: 7. Germline CDR1 and CDR2: LNHDA and SQIVND (reference sequence). The CDR3 extends over 14 amino acids. CDR3 loop: CASTAGGPRETQYF. CDR3 DNA sequence: TGTGCCAGTACCGCGGGAGGGCCGCGAGAGACCCAGTACTTC.

This clone was seen a handful of times. This chain uses TRBV28 with TRBJ1-2; 7 bases align to TRBD1. V was clipped by 4 bases and J by 4 bases; unmatched bases: 6. The CDR3 runs 14 residues. CDR1 and CDR2 from the germline V gene are MDHEN and SYDVKM. The CDR3 DNA reads TGTGCCAGCAGTTCCCGGGACAGAGTCTATGGCTACACCTTC. Translated: CASSSRDRVYGYTF.

This chain links TRBV7-2 with TRBJ1-1, with 10 bases matching TRBD1. This CDR3 contains 17 residues. Germline loops: CDR1 SGHTA, CDR2 FQGNSA. Trimming removed 1 base from V and 0 bases from J; junction bases left unmatched: 5. CDR3 sequence: CASSLVGTGAMNTEAFF. The CDR3 region has the DNA TGTGCCAGCAGCTTAGTGGGGACAGGGGCAATGAACACTGAAGCTTTCTTT.

The chain has TRBV6-1 and TRBJ2-2; 7 positions agree with TRBD2. The junction had 5 bases not matched to a gene; V was cut back by 6 bases and J by 7 bases. This CDR3 has 13 residues. In germline, CDR1 is MNHNS, CDR2 SASEGT. The CDR3 region has the DNA TGTGCCAGCAGGGGGAGGGATGGCGGGGAGCTGTTTTTT. It yields the protein CASRGRDGGELFF.

The rearrangement uses TRBV7-9 and TRBJ2-3; 12 bases fit TRBD2. The CDR3 runs 16 residues. In germline, CDR1 is SEHNR, CDR2 FQNEAQ (reference sequence). J was trimmed by 2 bases and V by 4 bases; bases with no gene match: 4. CDR3 sequence: CASSSGLAGPTDTQYF. CDR3 coding DNA: TGTGCCAGCAGCTCCGGACTAGCGGGACCCACAGATACGCAGTATTTT. Full variable domain (remainder filled in from reference TRBV7-9 and TRBJ2-3): DTGVSQNPRHKITKRGQNVTFRCDPISEHNRLYWYRQTLGQGPEFLTYFQNEAQLEKSRLLSDRFSAERPKGSFSTLEIQRTEQGDSAMYLCASSSGLAGPTDTQYFGPGTRLTVL.

This chain links TRBV9 with TRBJ2-3; unclear D gene. Germline lookup yields CDR1 SGDLS and CDR2 YYNGEE. CDR3 length: 14 amino acids. V lost 1 base and J 0 bases, leaving 6 bases between the germline ends. CDR3 in amino acids: CASSVSSSTDTQYF. CDR3 DNA: TGTGCCAGCAGCGTATCGAGCAGCACAGATACGCAGTATTTT.

The rearrangement joins TRBV4-1 to TRBJ2-7, with TRBD1 identical over 11 bases. The J segment lost 0 bases and the V segment lost 1 base, leaving 2 bases of the junction unmatched. The CDR3 has 16 residues. Looked up from germline, CDR1 is MGHRA and CDR2 is YSYEKL. The CDR3 region has the DNA TGCGCCAGCAGCCAAGGCGGGACAGGGGGCTCCTACGAGCAGTACTTC. Translating gives CASSQGGTGGSYEQYF.

V gene TRBV2 combines with J gene TRBJ2-5, with 7 nucleotides matching TRBD1. CDR1 is SNHLY, CDR2 FYNNEI, per germline. The CDR3 sequence is 15 residues long. V shed 0 bases, J shed 7 bases, and the junction held 8 bases outside the gene matches. CDR3 amino acids: CASSEAGTASLTQYF. The CDR3 nucleotides are TGTGCCAGCAGTGAAGCGGGGACAGCATCACTGACCCAGTACTTC.

The chain couples TRBV5-1 to TRBJ2-1, with 11 nucleotides matching TRBD2. Germline CDR1 and CDR2: SGHRS and YFSETQ. With V trimmed by 6 bases and J by 6 bases, 8 bases remained unmatched. The CDR3 has 15 residues. CDR3 protein: CASNPLAGGPNEQFF. The CDR3 DNA is TGCGCCAGCAACCCTCTAGCGGGAGGACCCAATGAGCAGTTCTTC.

The V call is TRBV25-1, the J call TRBJ2-1; D perhaps matches TRBD1 (5 bases). V was trimmed by 1 base and J by 6 bases, leaving 10 bases between them. The germline V gene has CDR1 MGHDK and CDR2 SYGVNS. This CDR3 has 14 residues. The CDR3 loop is CASSESRQLNEQFF. Here the CDR3 DNA reads TGTGCCAGCAGTGAATCCCGACAGCTCAATGAGCAGTTCTTC.

This chain connects TRBV9 to TRBJ2-1; unclear D gene. V was pared by 3 bases and J by 3 bases, with 4 bases between. The CDR3 runs 12 residues. Per germline, CDR1 SGDLS and CDR2 YYNGEE. The CDR3 DNA reads as TGTGCCAGCAGCGGACTCTACAATGAGCAGTTCTTC. This gives the protein CASSGLYNEQFF.

The table lists this clone with a count of one. The V call is TRBV6-4, the J call TRBJ1-2; D remains ambiguous. The CDR3 is 15 residues long. Trimming shortened V by 2 bases and J by 7 bases, and 17 bases separated the two germline ends. Germline V gives CDR1 MRHNA, CDR2 SNTAGT. CDR3 nucleotide sequence: TGTGCCAGCAGTGACGAGGCGTGGACGGGAGGTGGCTACACCTTC. This encodes CASSDEAWTGGGYTF.

The V call is TRBV28, the J call TRBJ1-1, with 10 bases fitting TRBD1. After removal of 5 bases from V and 0 bases from J, the junction contained 6 bases not matched to a gene. CDR3 size: 16 residues. Per germline, CDR1 MDHEN and CDR2 SYDVKM. CDR3 sequence: CASSMDRGDMNTEAFF. CDR3 DNA sequence: TGTGCCAGCAGTATGGACAGGGGGGACATGAACACTGAAGCTTTCTTT.

The V call is TRBV19, the J call TRBJ2-1; 9 nucleotides match TRBD1. V gave up 7 bases and J gave up 7 bases; unmatched junction bases: 8. CDR3 length: 14 amino acids. The germline gives CDR1 LNHDA, CDR2 SQIVND (reference sequence). The CDR3 DNA reads TGTGCCAGTACCGAGGGACAGGGAAGGAATGAGCAGTTCTTC. Amino acids: CASTEGQGRNEQFF.

The chain links TRBV7-8 to TRBJ1-5, with a tentative D call TRBD1 (5 bases). V was pared by 1 base and J by 6 bases, with 7 bases between. The CDR3 runs to 13 residues. Germline V gene lookup returns CDR1 SGHVS and CDR2 FQNEAQ. The CDR3: CASSLGQSQPQHF. The CDR3 DNA is TGTGCCAGCAGCTTAGGACAGTCTCAGCCCCAGCATTTT.

This clone has just one count. The chain joins TRBV10-3 to TRBJ1-1, with D uncertain. The CDR3 extends over 15 amino acids. Germline V gives CDR1 ENHRY, CDR2 SYGVKD. V gave up 3 bases and J gave up 4 bases, with 15 bases separating them. The CDR3 loop is CAISDPSEGPTEAFF. CDR3 nucleotide sequence: TGTGCCATCAGTGATCCATCCGAGGGTCCCACTGAAGCTTTCTTT.

The chain is built from TRBV30 and TRBJ1-2, with 12 bases that match TRBD1. V was clipped by 3 bases and J by 8 bases; unmatched bases: 13. The germline V gene encodes CDR1 GTSNPN and CDR2 SVGIG (reference sequence). This CDR3 contains 16 residues. CDR3 DNA sequence: TGTGCCTGGAGCCAACCCCGGGACAGGGGGCGAGTAGGCTACACCTTC. It is translated as CAWSQPRDRGRVGYTF.

This clone was detected a few times. This chain connects TRBV5-4 to TRBJ2-7; 11 nucleotides match TRBD2. The germline V gene encodes CDR1 SGHNT and CDR2 YYREEE (reference sequence). V was pared by 2 bases and J by 2 bases, with 3 bases of the junction left unmatched. This CDR3 spans 15 amino acids. The CDR3 DNA follows: TGTGCCAGCAGCTTCGCGACTAGCGGGACCTACGAGCAGTACTTC. Its translation: CASSFATSGTYEQYF.

The chain links TRBV4-1 to TRBJ2-7; D perhaps matches TRBD2 (5 bases). CDR3 length: 16 residues. The V and J ends lost 4 bases and 0 bases respectively, with 16 bases between them. The germline CDR1 and CDR2 sequences are MGHRA and YSYEKL. The CDR3 coding sequence is TGCGCCAGCAGCCCAATAGACTATACTAACTCCTACGAGCAGTACTTC. It encodes CASSPIDYTNSYEQYF.

The V call is TRBV5-1, the J call TRBJ2-7; D is unclear. The V end was cut by 1 base, the J end by 4 bases, with 12 bases between. The CDR3 spans 14 residues. Germline-derived CDR1 and CDR2 are SGHRS and YFSETQ. The CDR3 sequence: CASSLLPDVYEQYF. DNA for the CDR3: TGCGCCAGCAGCTTGTTGCCAGATGTTTACGAGCAGTACTTC.